These 2 T cell receptor beta chains were sequenced from one sample in a study of T cells in localized non-small cell lung cancer. The table came from immunoSEQ multiplex PCR; TCRdb's copy has only in-frame clones and leaves some out. The profile shows 26,000 or so clones, around nine tenths of them singletons. Sequencing used peripheral blood, obtained before any cancer treatment. The receptors were sampled from a female donor older than 55 with stage II squamous cell lung carcinoma.

The J gene is TRBJ1-3, the V gene TRBV11-2; possibly TRBD1 for D (6 bases). CDR1 is SGHAT and CDR2 is FQNNGV in the germline V gene. V lost 2 bases and J lost 0, with 11 bases in between. This CDR3 is built from 16 residues. The CDR3 nucleotides read TGTGCCAGCAGCTTATCCGGACAGAGCTCTGGAAACACCATATATTTT. It yields the protein CASSLSGQSSGNTIYF.

The V gene is TRBV5-6, the J gene TRBJ2-7; 8 nucleotides match TRBD1. V trimming: 0 bases; J trimming: 4 bases; junction bases outside the gene matches: 6. Germline CDR1 SGHDT, CDR2 YYEEEE. CDR3 size: 15 residues. CDR3 bases: TGTGCCAGCAGCTTGGCGGAATGGGACAGGTACGAGCAGTACTTC. Its protein is CASSLAEWDRYEQYF.